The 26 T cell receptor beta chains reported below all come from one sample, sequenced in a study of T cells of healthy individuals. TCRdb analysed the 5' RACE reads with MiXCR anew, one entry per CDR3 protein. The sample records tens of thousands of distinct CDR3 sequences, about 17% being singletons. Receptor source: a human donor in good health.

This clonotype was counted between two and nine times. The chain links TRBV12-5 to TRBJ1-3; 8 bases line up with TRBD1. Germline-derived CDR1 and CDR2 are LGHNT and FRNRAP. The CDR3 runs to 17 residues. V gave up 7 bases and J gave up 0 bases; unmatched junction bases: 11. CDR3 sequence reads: CASALGTGRRSGNTIYF. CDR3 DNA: TGTGCTAGTGCCCTCGGGACAGGACGACGCTCTGGAAACACCATATATTTT.

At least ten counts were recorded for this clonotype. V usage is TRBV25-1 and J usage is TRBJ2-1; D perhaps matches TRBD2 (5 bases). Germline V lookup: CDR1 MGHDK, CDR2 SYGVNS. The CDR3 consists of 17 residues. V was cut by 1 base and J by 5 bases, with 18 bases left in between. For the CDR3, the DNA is TGTGCCAGCAGTGAATCGCAGGCACCGACTACCCACAATGAGCAGTTCTTC. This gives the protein CASSESQAPTTHNEQFF.

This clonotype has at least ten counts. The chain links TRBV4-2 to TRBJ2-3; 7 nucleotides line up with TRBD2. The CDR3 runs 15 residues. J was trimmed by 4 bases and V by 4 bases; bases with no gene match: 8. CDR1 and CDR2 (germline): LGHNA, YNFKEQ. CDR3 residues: CASSPQRGGADTQYF. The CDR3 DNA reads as TGTGCCAGCAGCCCCCAGCGGGGTGGGGCAGATACGCAGTATTTT.

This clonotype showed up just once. The CDR3 DNA follows: TGCAGCGTAAAAGGAACTAGCGGGAGTTACGAGCAGTACTTC. Protein: CSVKGTSGSYEQYF. The V gene is TRBV29-1, the J gene TRBJ2-7; 11 bases agree with TRBD2. The CDR3 is 14 residues long. CDR1 SQVTM and CDR2 ANQGSEA come from the germline V gene. V was pared by 6 bases and J by 4 bases, with 8 bases of the junction left unmatched.

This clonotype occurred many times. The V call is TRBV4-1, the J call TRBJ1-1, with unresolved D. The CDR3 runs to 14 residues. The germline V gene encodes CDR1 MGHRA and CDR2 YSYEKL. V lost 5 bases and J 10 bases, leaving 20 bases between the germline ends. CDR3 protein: CASSTAGRAKGAFF. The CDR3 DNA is TGCGCCAGCAGCACGGCGGGTAGAGCCAAGGGAGCTTTCTTT.

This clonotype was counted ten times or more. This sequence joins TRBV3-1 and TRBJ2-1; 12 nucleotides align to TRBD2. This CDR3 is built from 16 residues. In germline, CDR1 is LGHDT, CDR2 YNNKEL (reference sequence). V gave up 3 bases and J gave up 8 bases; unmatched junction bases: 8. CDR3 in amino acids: CASSHLASGGAHEQFF. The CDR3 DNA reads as TGTGCCAGCAGCCACCTAGCTAGCGGGGGGGCCCATGAGCAGTTCTTC.

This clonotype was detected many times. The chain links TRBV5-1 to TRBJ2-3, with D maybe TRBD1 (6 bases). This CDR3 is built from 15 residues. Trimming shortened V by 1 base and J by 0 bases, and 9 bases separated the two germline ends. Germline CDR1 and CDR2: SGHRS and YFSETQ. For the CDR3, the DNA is TGCGCCAGCAGCTTGAGCAGGGGAAGCACAGATACGCAGTATTTT. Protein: CASSLSRGSTDTQYF. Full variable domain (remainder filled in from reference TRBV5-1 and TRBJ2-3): KAGVTQTPRYLIKTRGQQVTLSCSPISGHRSVSWYQQTPGQGLQFLFEYFSETQRNKGNFPGRFSGRQFSNSRSEMNVSTLELGDSALYLCASSLSRGSTDTQYFGPGTRLTVL.

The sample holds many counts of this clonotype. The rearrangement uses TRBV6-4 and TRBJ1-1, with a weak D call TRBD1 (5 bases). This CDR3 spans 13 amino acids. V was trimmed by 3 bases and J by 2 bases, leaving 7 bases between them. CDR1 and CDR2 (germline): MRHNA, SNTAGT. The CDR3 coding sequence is TGTGCCAGCAGTGAGCGGGACAACACTGAAGCTTTCTTT. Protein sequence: CASSERDNTEAFF.

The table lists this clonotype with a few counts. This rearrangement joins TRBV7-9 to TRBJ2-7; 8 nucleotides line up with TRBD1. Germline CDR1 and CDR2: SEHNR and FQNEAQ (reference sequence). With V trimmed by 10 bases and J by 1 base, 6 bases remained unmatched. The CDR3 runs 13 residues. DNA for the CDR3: TGTGCCATCAAAGGACAGGGATCCTACGAGCAGTACTTC. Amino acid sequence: CAIKGQGSYEQYF.

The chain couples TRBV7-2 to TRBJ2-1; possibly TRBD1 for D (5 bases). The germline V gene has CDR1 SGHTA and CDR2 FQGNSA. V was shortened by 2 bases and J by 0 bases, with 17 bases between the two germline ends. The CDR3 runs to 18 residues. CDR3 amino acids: CASSLRRVSDSSYNEQFF. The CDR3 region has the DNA TGTGCCAGCAGCTTAAGGCGTGTGAGCGACAGCTCCTACAATGAGCAGTTCTTC.

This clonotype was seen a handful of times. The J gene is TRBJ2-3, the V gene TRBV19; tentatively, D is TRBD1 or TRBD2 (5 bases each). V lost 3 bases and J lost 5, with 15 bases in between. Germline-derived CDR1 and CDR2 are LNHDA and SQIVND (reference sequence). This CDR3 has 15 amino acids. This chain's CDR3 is CASSIRDGPRDTQYF. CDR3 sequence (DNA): TGTGCCAGTAGTATCAGGGACGGGCCGCGAGATACGCAGTATTTT.

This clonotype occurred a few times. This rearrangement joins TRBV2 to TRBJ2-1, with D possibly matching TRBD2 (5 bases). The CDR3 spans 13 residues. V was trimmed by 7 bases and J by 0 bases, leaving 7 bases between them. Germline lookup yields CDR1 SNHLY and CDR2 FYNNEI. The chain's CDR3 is CASTTSSYNEQFF. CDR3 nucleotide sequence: TGTGCCAGCACAACTAGCTCCTACAATGAGCAGTTCTTC.

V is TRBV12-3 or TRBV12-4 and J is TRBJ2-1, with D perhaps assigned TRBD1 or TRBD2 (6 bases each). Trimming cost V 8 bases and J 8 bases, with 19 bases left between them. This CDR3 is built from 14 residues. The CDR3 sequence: CASRRGGGIDEQFF. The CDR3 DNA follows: TGTGCCAGCCGGCGAGGGGGAGGCATAGATGAGCAGTTCTTC.

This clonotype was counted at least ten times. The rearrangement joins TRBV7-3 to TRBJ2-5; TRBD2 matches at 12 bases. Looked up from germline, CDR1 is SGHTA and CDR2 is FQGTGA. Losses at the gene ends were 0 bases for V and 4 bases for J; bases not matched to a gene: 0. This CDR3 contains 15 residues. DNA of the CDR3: TGTGCCAGCAGCTTAACGGGACTAGCGGGAGAGACCCAGTACTTC. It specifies CASSLTGLAGETQYF.

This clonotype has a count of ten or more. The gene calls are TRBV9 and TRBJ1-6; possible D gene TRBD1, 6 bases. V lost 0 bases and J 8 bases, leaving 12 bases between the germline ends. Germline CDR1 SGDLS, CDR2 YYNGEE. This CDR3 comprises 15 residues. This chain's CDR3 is CASSVEHRADSPLHF. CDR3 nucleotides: TGTGCCAGCAGCGTAGAACACAGGGCAGATTCACCCCTCCACTTT.

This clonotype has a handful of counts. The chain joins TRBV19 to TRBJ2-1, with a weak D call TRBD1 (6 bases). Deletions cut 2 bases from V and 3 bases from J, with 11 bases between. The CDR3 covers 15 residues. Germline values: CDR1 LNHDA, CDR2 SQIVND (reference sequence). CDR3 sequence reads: CASSIPGQLYNEQFF. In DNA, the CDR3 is TGTGCCAGTAGTATACCGGGACAACTCTACAATGAGCAGTTCTTC.

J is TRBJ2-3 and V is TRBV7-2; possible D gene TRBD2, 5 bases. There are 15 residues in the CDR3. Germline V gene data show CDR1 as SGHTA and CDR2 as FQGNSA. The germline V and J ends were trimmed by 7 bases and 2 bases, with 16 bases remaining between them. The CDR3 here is CASTQRDEYTDTQYF. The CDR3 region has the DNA TGTGCCAGCACCCAGAGGGATGAATACACAGATACGCAGTATTTT.

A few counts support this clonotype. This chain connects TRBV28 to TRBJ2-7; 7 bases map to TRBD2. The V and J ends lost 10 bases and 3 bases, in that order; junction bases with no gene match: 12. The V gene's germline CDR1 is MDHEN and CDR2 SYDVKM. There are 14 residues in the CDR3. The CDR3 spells CAISWTSGDYEQYF. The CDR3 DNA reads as TGTGCCATCTCATGGACTAGTGGGGACTACGAGCAGTACTTC.

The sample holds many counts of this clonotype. The CDR3 loop is CASRTTDRGGRDTQYF. The CDR3 DNA follows: TGTGCCAGCAGGACAACAGATAGGGGGGGCCGGGATACGCAGTATTTT. The chain uses TRBV6-1 and TRBJ2-3; a weak D match, TRBD2 (7 bases). The V and J ends lost 6 bases and 6 bases respectively, with 22 bases between them. The CDR3 sequence is 16 residues long. Per germline, CDR1 MNHNS and CDR2 SASEGT.

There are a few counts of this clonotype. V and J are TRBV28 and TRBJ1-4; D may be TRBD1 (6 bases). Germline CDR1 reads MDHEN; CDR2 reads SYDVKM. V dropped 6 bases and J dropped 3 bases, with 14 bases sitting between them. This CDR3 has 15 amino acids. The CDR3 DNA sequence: TGTGCCAGCAGCGCGCAGGGGCCGGCTAATGAAAAACTGTTTTTT. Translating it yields CASSAQGPANEKLFF.

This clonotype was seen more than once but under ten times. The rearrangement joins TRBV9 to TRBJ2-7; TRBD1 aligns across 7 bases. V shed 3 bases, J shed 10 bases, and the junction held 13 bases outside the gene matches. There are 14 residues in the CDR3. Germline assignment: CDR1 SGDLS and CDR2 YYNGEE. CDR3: CASSEGDSFLVQYF. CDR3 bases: TGTGCCAGCAGCGAGGGGGACAGTTTTCTTGTTCAGTACTTC.

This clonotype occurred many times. The CDR3 nucleotides are TGTGCCAGCAGCCCAACCTTACGGGAGGGCCCCGACGAGCAGTACTTC. This sequence encodes CASSPTLREGPDEQYF. The chain couples TRBV11-1 to TRBJ2-7; 8 nucleotides line up with TRBD2. The CDR3 extends over 16 amino acids. The V gene end was trimmed by 5 bases and the J gene end by 5 bases; junction bases not matched to a gene: 14. Germline V gives CDR1 SGHAT, CDR2 FQDESV (reference sequence).

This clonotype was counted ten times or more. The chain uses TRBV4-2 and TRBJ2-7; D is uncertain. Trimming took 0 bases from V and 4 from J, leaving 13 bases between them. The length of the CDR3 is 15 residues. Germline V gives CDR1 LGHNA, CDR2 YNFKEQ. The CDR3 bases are TGTGCCAGCAGCCAAGATCGAACTACCCTTTACGAGCAGTACTTC. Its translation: CASSQDRTTLYEQYF.

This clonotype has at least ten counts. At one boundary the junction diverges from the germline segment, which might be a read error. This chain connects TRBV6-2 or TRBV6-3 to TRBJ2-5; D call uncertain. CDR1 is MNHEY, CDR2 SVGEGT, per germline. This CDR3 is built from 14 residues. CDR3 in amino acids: CASSYADSEEIQYF. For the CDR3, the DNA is TGTGCCAGCAGTTACGCAGACTCCGAAGAGATCCAGTACTTC.

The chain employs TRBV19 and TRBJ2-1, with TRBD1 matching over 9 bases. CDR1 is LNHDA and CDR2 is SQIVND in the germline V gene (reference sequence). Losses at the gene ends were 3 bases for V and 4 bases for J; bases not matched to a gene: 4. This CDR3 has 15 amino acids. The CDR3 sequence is CASSIGTGTYNEQFF. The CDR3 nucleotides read TGTGCCAGTAGTATCGGGACAGGGACTTACAATGAGCAGTTCTTC.

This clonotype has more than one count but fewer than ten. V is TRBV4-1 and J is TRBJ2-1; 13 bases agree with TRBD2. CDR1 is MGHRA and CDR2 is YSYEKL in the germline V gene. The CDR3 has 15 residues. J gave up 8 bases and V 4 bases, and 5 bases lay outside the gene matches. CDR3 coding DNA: TGCGCCAGCAGCCCCGGGACTAGCGGGATCTATGAGCAGTTCTTC. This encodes CASSPGTSGIYEQFF.